Listed below are T cell receptor beta chains from one sample, sequenced in a study of Ad26.COV2.S vaccination and SARS-CoV-2 variants. Produced via immunoSEQ multiplex PCR; TCRdb's table is partial and in-frame only. This table holds a few hundred thousand clones, 90% found once. The sequencing used peripheral blood, collected in a trial of Ad26.COV2.S vaccine versus placebo. The receptor source for this set is a person aged 18-65 years who received the Ad26.COV2.S COVID-19 vaccine or a placebo. Both conserved end residues are part of each CDR3. The D gene is left open where the match is weak. Some rows have no size entry. The others give once, few or many, or a class for an expanded clone.

TRBJ1-5	TRBV7-2	TRBD1	few	14	TGTGCCAGCAGCCTTCAGGGGGGCGACCAGCCCCAGCATTTT	CASSLQGGDQPQHF
TRBJ2-5	TRBV5-1	TRBD1	-	14	TGCGCCAGCAGCTTGACAGGGGGTCAAGAGACCCAGTACTTC	CASSLTGGQETQYF
TRBJ2-2	TRBV12-5	-	-	14	TGTGCTAGTGGTTTGGGACAAAACACCGGGGAGCTGTTTTTT	CASGLGQNTGELFF
TRBJ1-4	TRBV28	-	-	14	TGTGCCAGCAGGGAGGGGGGCACTAATGAAAAACTGTTTTTT	CASREGGTNEKLFF
TRBJ2-5	TRBV10-2	TRBD1	-	16	TGCGCCAGCAGTGAGGGTCTACAGGGGTACCAAGAGACCCAGTACTTC	CASSEGLQGYQETQYF
TRBJ2-3	TRBV5-1	-	-	16	TGCGCCAGCAGCTTGGCGTTGCGTGTAGGCACAGATACGCAGTATTTT	CASSLALRVGTDTQYF
TRBJ2-1	TRBV7-9	TRBD2	-	15	TGTGCCAGCAGCTTAAGAGCGGGAGGACGGAATGAGCAGTTCTTC	CASSLRAGGRNEQFF
TRBJ2-1	TRBV6-2/TRBV6-3	TRBD2	-	13	TGTGCCAGCAGTCCGAGCACTAGCGTAAAGCAGTTCTTC	CASSPSTSVKQFF
TRBJ2-2	TRBV13	TRBD2	-	15	TGTGCCAGCAGCCGGGGGACTAGCCTTCTTGGGGAGCTGTTTTTT	CASSRGTSLLGELFF
TRBJ1-1	TRBV29-1	-	-	13	TGCAGCGTCGTGACAGTTCTGACGACTGAAGCTTTCTTT	CSVVTVLTTEAFF
TRBJ2-3	TRBV5-4	-	-	16	TGTGCCAGCAGCGCAGAACTAGCCCGCTCCACAGATACGCAGTATTTT	CASSAELARSTDTQYF
TRBJ2-2	TRBV6-5	-	-	15	TGTGCCAGCAGTTCGAGACAGGCGAACACCGGGGAGCTGTTTTTT	CASSSRQANTGELFF
TRBJ2-1	TRBV30	-	-	11	TGTGCCTGGAATCGCGACAATGAGCAGTTCTTC	CAWNRDNEQFF
TRBJ1-6	TRBV5-1	TRBD1	few	16	TGCGCCAGCAGCGCGACAGGGCTTGTCGGAAGCTCACCCCTCCACTTT	CASSATGLVGSSPLHF
TRBJ2-1	TRBV11-2	TRBD1	-	14	TGTGCCAGCAGTTCAGGCCCAGGGGGCAATGAGCAGTTCTTC	CASSSGPGGNEQFF
TRBJ2-2	TRBV10-1	-	-	11	TGCGCCAGCTGTGACACCGGGGAGCTGTTTTTT	CASCDTGELFF
TRBJ1-2	TRBV6-5	-	-	12	TGTGCCAGCAGAGTGGGGGATTCAGGCTACACCTTC	CASRVGDSGYTF
TRBJ1-2	TRBV6-1	-	-	13	TGTGCCAGCAGTGAACAGGGCATTGATGGCTACACCTTC	CASSEQGIDGYTF
TRBJ2-3	TRBV2	TRBD2	-	15	TGTGCCAGCACTCCGACTAGCGGAAGCACAGATACGCAGTATTTT	CASTPTSGSTDTQYF
TRBJ2-2	TRBV29-1	TRBD1	-	15	TGCAGCACCCGAGGGACAGCGGAAACTACCGGGGAGCTGTTTTTT	CSTRGTAETTGELFF
TRBJ2-5	TRBV11-2	-	-	13	TGTGCCAGCAGCTCAAGAGCACAAGAGACCCAGTACTTC	CASSSRAQETQYF
TRBJ2-7	TRBV6-2/TRBV6-3	TRBD2	-	15	TGTGCCAGCAGTACCCGGAGCGGGAGGGCGGACGAGCAGTACTTC	CASSTRSGRADEQYF
TRBJ1-3	TRBV4-3	-	-	14	TGCGCCAGCAGCCAAGGTGAGGCTGGAAACACCATATATTTT	CASSQGEAGNTIYF
TRBJ1-1	TRBV14	-	-	13	TGTGCCAGCAGCCAATTACGGGGCACTGAAGCTTTCTTT	CASSQLRGTEAFF
TRBJ2-7	TRBV7-9	-	-	13	TGTGCCAGCAGCTTTGGCTCTGCCTACGAGCAGTACTTC	CASSFGSAYEQYF
TRBJ1-6	TRBV5-1	-	-	15	TGCGCCAGCAGCTTGGCCGAAGGTCGGCAATCACCCCTCCACTTT	CASSLAEGRQSPLHF
TRBJ2-5	TRBV20-1	TRBD2	-	14	TGCAGTGCTAGTAGGCCTAGCGGGAGGCAGACCCAGTACTTC	CSASRPSGRQTQYF
TRBJ1-1	TRBV3-1/TRBV3-2	-	-	13	TGTGCCAGCAGCCAAGAGGGTAGCACTGAAGCTTTCTTT	CASSQEGSTEAFF
TRBJ1-1	TRBV19	-	-	13	TGTGCCACCTCGGAGGGTTTGGGTACTGAAGCTTTCTTT	CATSEGLGTEAFF
TRBJ2-7	TRBV7-2	-	-	12	TGTGCCAGCGGAACTAGCTCCTACGAGCAGTACTTC	CASGTSSYEQYF
TRBJ1-1	TRBV3-1/TRBV3-2	-	few	16	TGTGCCAGCAGCCATTTAATACAGGGAGGTCGGGCGGAAGCTTTCTTT	CASSHLIQGGRAEAFF
TRBJ2-2	TRBV30	TRBD2	-	14	TGTGCCGCGCCGCTAGCGGGAGAAACCGGGGAGCTGTTTTTT	CAAPLAGETGELFF
TRBJ1-3	TRBV4-1	-	many	15	TGCGCCAGCAGCCAAGTTCAGGGTGGTGGAAACACCATATATTTT	CASSQVQGGGNTIYF
TRBJ1-5	TRBV7-2	-	-	15	TGTGCCAGCAGCCCGGGACAATATAGCAATCAGCCCCAGCATTTT	CASSPGQYSNQPQHF
TRBJ2-1	TRBV6-4	-	once	14	TGTGCCAGCAGTGAAGGGCTAGTCCTCGGTGAGCAGTTCTTC	CASSEGLVLGEQFF
TRBJ2-5	TRBV11-1	-	-	15	TGTGCCAGCAGCTTAGCAAGGGGAGGTCAAGAGACCCAGTACTTC	CASSLARGGQETQYF
TRBJ2-7	TRBV7-2	-	-	12	TGTGCCAGCAGCTCCGCGGGGCGCGAGCAGTACTTC	CASSSAGREQYF
TRBJ2-7	TRBV6-2/TRBV6-3	TRBD1	-	17	TGTGCCAGCAGTCACCCGGGACAGGGCCCAAAAGGGGATGAGCAGTACTTC	CASSHPGQGPKGDEQYF
TRBJ2-6	TRBV15	-	-	16	TGTGCCACCAGCAGAGAAGAAGGGACTGGGGCCAACGTCCTGACTTTC	CATSREEGTGANVLTF
TRBJ2-7	TRBV7-6	-	once	13	TGTGCCAGCAGCTTACGGGACTCCTACGAGCAGTACTTC	CASSLRDSYEQYF
TRBJ1-5	TRBV2	TRBD1	-	15	TGTGCCAGCAGTGCATCCGGGGACAGAAATCAGCCCCAGCATTTT	CASSASGDRNQPQHF
TRBJ2-5	TRBV2	-	-	15	TGTGCCAGCAGTGAAGTGCGGACAGCCCAAGAGACCCAGTACTTC	CASSEVRTAQETQYF
TRBJ1-4	TRBV9	-	-	15	TGTGCCAGCAGCGTAATGGGTATGCCCAATGAAAAACTGTTTTTT	CASSVMGMPNEKLFF
TRBJ2-2	TRBV5-4	TRBD2	-	15	TGTGCCAGCAGCTCGCCGGGACTACAAACCGGGGAGCTGTTTTTT	CASSSPGLQTGELFF
TRBJ1-3	TRBV7-9	TRBD1	-	15	TGTGCCAGCAGTGAGACAGGGATCTCTGGAAACACCATATATTTT	CASSETGISGNTIYF
TRBJ1-2	TRBV28	-	-	16	TGTGCCAGCAGGGTTCGGGGGCTGGGAACTAACTATGGCTACACCTTC	CASRVRGLGTNYGYTF
TRBJ1-2	TRBV10-3	TRBD1	-	13	TGTGCCATCAGTGACAGGGGGAACTATGGCTACACCTTC	CAISDRGNYGYTF
TRBJ2-5	TRBV5-6	TRBD2	-	15	TGTGCCAGCAGCTTACGGACTAGCGGCCAAGAGACCCAGTACTTC	CASSLRTSGQETQYF
TRBJ1-5	TRBV25-1	-	-	17	TGTGCCAGCAGTGAGATCCACAGGGATCCTTCAAATCAGCCCCAGCATTTT	CASSEIHRDPSNQPQHF
TRBJ1-6	TRBV6-6	-	-	15	TGTGCCAGCAGTTACTCAGGGCCGGCAGTTTCACCCCTCCACTTT	CASSYSGPAVSPLHF
TRBJ1-3	TRBV4-1	-	-	15	TGCGCCAGCAGCCAAGTGGGGGGGGCTCGAAACACCATATATTTT	CASSQVGGARNTIYF
TRBJ1-5	TRBV19	-	-	14	TGTGCCAGTAGTATTACAGGGAGGGATCAGCCCCAGCATTTT	CASSITGRDQPQHF
TRBJ2-1	TRBV6-1	TRBD2	-	16	TGTGCCAGCAGTGAACATCTAGCGGGAGGTTTCAATGAGCAGTTCTTC	CASSEHLAGGFNEQFF
TRBJ2-5	TRBV19	-	-	12	TGTGCCAGTAGTATGCAGAAAGAGACCCAGTACTTC	CASSMQKETQYF
TRBJ2-6	TRBV2	-	-	15	TGTGCCAGCAGTGTTCAGACCTCTGGGGCCAACGTCCTGACTTTC	CASSVQTSGANVLTF